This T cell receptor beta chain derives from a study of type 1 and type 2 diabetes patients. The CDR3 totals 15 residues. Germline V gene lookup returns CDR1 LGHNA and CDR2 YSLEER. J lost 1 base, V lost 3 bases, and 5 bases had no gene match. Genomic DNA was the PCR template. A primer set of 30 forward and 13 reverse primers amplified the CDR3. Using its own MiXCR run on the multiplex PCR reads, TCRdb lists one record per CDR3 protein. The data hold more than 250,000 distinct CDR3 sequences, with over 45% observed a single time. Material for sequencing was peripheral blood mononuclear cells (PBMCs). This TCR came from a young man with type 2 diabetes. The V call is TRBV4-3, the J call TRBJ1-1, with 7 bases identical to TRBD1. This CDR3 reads CASSQGGQPNTEAFF. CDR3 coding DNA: TGCGCCAGCAGCCAGGGGGGACAGCCGAACACTGAAGCTTTCTTT.